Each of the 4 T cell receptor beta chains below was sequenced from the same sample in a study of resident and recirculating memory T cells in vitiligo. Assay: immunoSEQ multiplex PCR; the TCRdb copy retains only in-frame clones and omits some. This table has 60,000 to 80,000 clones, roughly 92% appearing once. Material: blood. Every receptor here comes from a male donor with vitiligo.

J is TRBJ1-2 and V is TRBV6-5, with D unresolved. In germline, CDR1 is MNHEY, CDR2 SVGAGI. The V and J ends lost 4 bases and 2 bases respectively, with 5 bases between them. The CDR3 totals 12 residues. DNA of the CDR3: TGTGCCAGCAGTTCCTTAAACTATGGCTACACCTTC. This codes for CASSSLNYGYTF.

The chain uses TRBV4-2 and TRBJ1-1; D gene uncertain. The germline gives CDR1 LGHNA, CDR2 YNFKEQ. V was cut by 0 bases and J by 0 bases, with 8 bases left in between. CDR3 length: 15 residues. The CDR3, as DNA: TGTGCCAGCAGCCAAGATCCCAATCTGAACACTGAAGCTTTCTTT. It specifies CASSQDPNLNTEAFF.

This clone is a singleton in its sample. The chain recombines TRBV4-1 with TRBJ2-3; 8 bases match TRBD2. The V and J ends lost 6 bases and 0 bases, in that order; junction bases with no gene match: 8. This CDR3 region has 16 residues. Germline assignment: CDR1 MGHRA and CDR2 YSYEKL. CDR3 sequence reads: CASSLSGGPSTDTQYF. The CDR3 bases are TGCGCCAGCAGTCTCTCGGGGGGGCCGAGCACAGATACGCAGTATTTT.

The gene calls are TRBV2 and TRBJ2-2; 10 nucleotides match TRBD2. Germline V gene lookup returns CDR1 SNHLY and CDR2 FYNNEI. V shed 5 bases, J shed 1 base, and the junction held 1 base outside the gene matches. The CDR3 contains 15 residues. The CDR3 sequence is CASSLAGGNTGELFF. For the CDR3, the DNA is TGTGCCAGCAGTTTAGCGGGGGGGAACACCGGGGAGCTGTTTTTT.